This T cell receptor beta chain was captured in a study of cytomegalovirus exposure and HLA in healthy donors. The PCR ran on 60 Vbeta and 13 Jbeta primers. Method: immunoSEQ multiplex PCR; TCRdb's copy keeps in-frame clones and lacks some. In the table there are about 170,000 clones, roughly 78% of which are singletons. Germline loops: CDR1 MNHNS, CDR2 SASEGT. The CDR3 length is 13 residues. The V gene end was trimmed by 6 bases and the J gene end by 7 bases; junction bases not matched to a gene: 3. Remarks on this clone: The antigen remains undetermined.

Points from the study as a whole: By HLA locus, TCR association rates varied in a later analysis, with DRB1 showing the most and HLA-C the fewest. A missense variant in DCLRE1C was later tied to TCR beta V- and J-gene trimming.

The sequencing sample was made of PBMCs. The chain is built from TRBV6-1 and TRBJ2-1; 10 bases map to TRBD1. The TCR comes from a middle-aged man in good health and CMV-seropositive. The CDR3 here is CASRDRGANEQFF. For the CDR3, the DNA is TGTGCCAGCAGGGACAGGGGGGCAAATGAGCAGTTCTTC.